The following is a TCR beta chain sequence with its context. Its antigen remains undetermined. No much larger clonotype is one base removed from it; base qualities were not supplied. The donors were healthy, HIV-negative adults who had no recently reported acute infections or vaccinations. Only Caucasian adults living in Nashville, Tennessee, USA were represented among the donors. In the unsorted samples, some 94 million PBMCs were counted, and genomic DNA was extracted using the QIAamp DNA Blood Mini kit. Blood was obtained by leukapheresis, after which PBMCs were separated by Ficoll-Histopaque density gradient centrifugation and cryopreserved in liquid nitrogen vapor phase. This sample is part of a study of shared clonotypes between healthy human individuals (dated by TCRdb to the early 2020s). Background on the whole study: The cohort comprised a couple of women and a few men aged 18 to 49 years. Per donor, leukapheresis produced somewhere between about 0.85 and 9.5 billion PBMCs. Libraries were prepared and TCR repertoires were sequenced by different laboratories using diverse techniques, in order to increase sequencing depth and limit assay-specific biases. The study deeply sequenced blood TCR repertoires of roughly five healthy adults to estimate repertoire size and the extent of clonotype sharing between individuals. Results and caveats for the whole study, not just this receptor: Pairwise subsampling led to the expectation that sequencing depth would affect the degree of clonotype sharing among donors. Sampling was restricted to blood, and TCR repertoires in tissues likely differ from the TCR repertoires found in blood. Because the study included a small number of donors, the genetic and exposure-history diversity represented was limited.

TCR CDR3 regions were amplified from genomic DNA by multiplex PCR using the deep immunoSEQ assay. Genomic DNA extracted from each cell subset was distributed evenly over all wells of several immunoSEQ 96-well plates, and each plate served as one replicate. Each replicate PCR for unsorted PBMC received around 330 ng genomic DNA, equal to 25,000 to 35,000 T cell genomes. Ten immunoSEQ deep assay plates were used to sequence unsorted PBMC genomic DNA. Purified libraries were quantified with a Qubit 3.0 fluorometer, sized on a Bioanalyzer 2100, and re-quantified with the KAPA Library Quantification kit. Every immunoSEQ 96-well plate was sequenced on a dedicated single-read 150-cycle Illumina NextSeq 550 flow cell. Concerning the study's data processing: The immunoSEQ output contained only junctional sequences without quality scores, so filtering could not match that applied to full-length reads. Sequences were annotated with PyIR, a Python wrapper for IgBLAST v1.9, and V/J genes and CDR3 were assigned using IMGT germline references. Reads were filtered out if the reads had weak V/J assignments (E-value above 1e-6), no CDR3, stop codons, out-of-frame junctions, or ambiguous translated residues. V3J clonotypes were defined as sequences sharing the same inferred V gene, J gene, and CDR3 amino acid sequence. Percentage overlap between repertoires was computed as shared unique clonotypes divided by the size of the smaller repertoire. RTK rarefaction, the Chao1 estimator, and Recon v2.1 estimates of unobserved clonotypes were used to assess repertoire richness. Not all clones reach the TCRdb copy of this immuneACCESS table, which keeps in-frame sequences only. Checked studies attribute under half of the gap to unresolved V genes and leave the rest unexplained. Clone size and V and J calls were adopted from that table, with D and trimming inferred from the DNA. The table for this sample lists more than 400,000 clones; approximately 81% of them were counted only once. The biggest ten clones account for more than 9.5% of the sample.

Sequenced: PBMCs. The receptor comes from a woman aged 40 to 50 in good health. Some clones in this sample may be carry-over from other donors' samples.

The CDR3 in this case is CASSPRRGTGELFF. The nucleotide sequence reads as follows: TGTGCCAGCAGCCCCAGGCGGGGCACCGGGGAGCTGTTTTTT. Rearrangement joined TRBV7-3 to TRBJ2-2, with a tentative D gene TRBD2 over 6 matching bases. Via the germline V gene, CDR1 is SGHTA and CDR2 FQGTGA. A distance of 11 bases separates the germline ends of V and J, which lose 5 bases and 4 bases respectively. The CDR3 covers 14 residues, taking in both the cysteine and the phenylalanine. Kept here is only the CDR3 DNA, which spans 42 bases and is read in frame from base 1.